This T cell receptor (beta chain) stems from a study of cytomegalovirus exposure and HLA in healthy donors. This clone was counted between two and nine times. With 60 Vbeta and 13 Jbeta primers, the PCR was carried out. TCRdb's table, derived via immunoSEQ multiplex PCR, lists solely in-frame clones and lacks some. The sample consists of about 210,000 clones, 75% to 85% of them appearing once. Germline CDR1 and CDR2: SEHNR and FQNEAQ (reference sequence). The V end was cut by 5 bases, the J end by 5 bases, with 15 bases between. This CDR3 comprises 15 residues. This clonotype originated in a woman in her twenties or thirties in good health and CMV-seropositive. The chain combines TRBV7-9 with TRBJ1-4; D gene uncertain. The sample was PBMCs. Here the CDR3 DNA reads TGTGCCAGCAGCCTGGACGGTGGAGGGAATGAAAAACTGTTTTTT. Its translation: CASSLDGGGNEKLFF.